The following is a T cell receptor beta chain sequence with its context. Generated by immunoSEQ multiplex PCR, the TCRdb table keeps only in-frame clones and is missing some. The table includes about 160,000 clones, around four fifths detected once. The sample is drawn from a study of blood T cell repertoires in COVID-19. The germline CDR1 and CDR2 sequences are SGHTA and FQGNSA. This CDR3 is built from 14 residues. V was pared by 5 bases and J by 6 bases, with 10 bases of the junction left unmatched. This chain links TRBV7-2 with TRBJ2-7, with 7 bases matching TRBD1. Sequences were obtained from PBMCs or T cells enriched from blood (not recorded which). The receptor was derived from a man in his fifties who had recovered from COVID-19. This CDR3 reads CASSTPTGKGEQYF. Written as DNA, the CDR3 is TGTGCCAGCAGCACCCCGACAGGGAAGGGCGAGCAGTACTTC.